This T cell receptor beta chain came from a study of long-term antiretroviral therapy in people with HIV. This clone was observed a handful of times. At minimum, one pre-ART and two post-ART PBMC samples were obtained from each donor. The authors ran the immunoSEQ assay, v3.0, at survey level. The table came from immunoSEQ multiplex PCR; TCRdb's copy has only in-frame clones and leaves some out. The sample carries 35,000 or so clones, about 80% recorded once. This sample comprised unsorted PBMCs, obtained 0.4 years before starting antiretroviral therapy. This clonotype was obtained from a man younger than 35 with HIV.

The CDR3 coding sequence is TGTGCCAGCAGCGTCTACTACGGGGAGCTGTTTTTT. Encoded protein: CASSVYYGELFF. The J gene is TRBJ2-2, the V gene TRBV11-2; no clear D gene. V was pared by 5 bases and J by 7 bases, with 8 bases between. Per germline, CDR1 SGHAT and CDR2 FQNNGV. This CDR3 region has 12 residues.